A selection of T cell receptor beta chains follows, all from one sample in a study of cytomegalovirus exposure and HLA in healthy donors. The table came from immunoSEQ multiplex PCR; TCRdb's copy has only in-frame clones and leaves some out. The profile shows under 250,000 clones, 78% of them singletons. Source material: PBMCs. These receptors were collected from a male donor in good health and CMV-seronegative. Both conserved end residues are part of each CDR3. The order of the fields is D gene, V gene, J gene, CDR3 protein, CDR3 DNA. D genes are given only for firm matches.

TRBD1,TRBV27,TRBJ1-5,CASSGTAFHQPQHF,TGTGCCAGCAGTGGGACAGCCTTTCATCAGCCCCAGCATTTT
.,TRBV14,TRBJ2-3,CASSRGSVATQYF,TGTGCCAGCAGCCGAGGGAGCGTCGCCACGCAGTATTTT
.,TRBV6-5,TRBJ2-7,CASNPGGTSYEQYF,TGTGCCAGCAACCCGGGCGGGACGTCCTACGAGCAGTACTTC
.,TRBV10-3,TRBJ2-4,CAISGQDKNIQYF,TGTGCCATCAGTGGCCAGGACAAAAACATTCAGTACTTC
.,TRBV27,TRBJ2-3,CASSQETNTDTQYF,TGTGCCAGCAGCCAAGAGACTAACACAGATACGCAGTATTTT
TRBD1,TRBV28,TRBJ1-6,CASRPGTGHSPLHF,TGTGCCAGCAGACCTGGGACAGGGCATTCACCCCTCCACTTT
TRBD1,TRBV19,TRBJ2-3,CASSAIIRDSVRADTQYF,TGTGCCAGTAGTGCTATCATCCGGGACAGCGTAAGGGCAGATACGCAGTATTTT
.,TRBV5-1,TRBJ2-1,CASLGLSEQFF,TGCGCCAGCCTAGGCCTTTCTGAGCAGTTCTTC
TRBD2,TRBV7-3,TRBJ2-1,CASSPGELSGSGNEQFF,TGTGCCAGCAGCCCCGGCGAATTGAGCGGGAGTGGGAATGAGCAGTTCTTC
TRBD1,TRBV5-1,TRBJ1-4,CASSFGTGYNEKLFF,TGCGCCAGCAGCTTCGGGACAGGGTATAATGAAAAACTGTTTTTT
TRBD2,TRBV2,TRBJ2-7,CASSPETSGSYEQYF,TGTGCCAGCAGTCCCGAGACTAGCGGCTCCTACGAGCAGTACTTC
TRBD1,TRBV28,TRBJ2-3,CASSSDRGTDTQYF,TGTGCCAGCAGTTCCGACAGGGGCACAGATACGCAGTATTTT
.,TRBV9,TRBJ1-1,CASSLGGGTEAFF,TGTGCCAGCAGTTTAGGCGGCGGCACTGAAGCTTTCTTT
TRBD1,TRBV23-1,TRBJ2-7,CANPTGDYEQYF,TGCGCCAATCCGACAGGGGACTACGAGCAGTACTTC